This T cell receptor (beta chain) is drawn from a study of STAT5B mutations in CD4+ large granular lymphocyte leukemia. Measured with immunoSEQ multiplex PCR; TCRdb has only the in-frame clones, and not every one. The repertoire includes 30,000 to 40,000 clones, 69% of them detected once, and 2.5% to 3% sits in the top ten. There are 13 residues in the CDR3. Germline V gene data show CDR1 as SGHTA and CDR2 as FQGNSA. The germline V and J ends were trimmed by 5 bases and 2 bases, with 9 bases remaining between them. This TCR was recovered from a human donor in good health. Sequenced input: CD4+ T cells from blood buffy coats. V gene TRBV7-2 combines with J gene TRBJ1-2; D is possibly TRBD1 (6 bases). This CDR3 is CASSPDRNYGYTF. Written as DNA, the CDR3 is TGTGCCAGCAGCCCTGACAGGAACTATGGCTACACCTTC.